This T cell receptor beta chain came from a study of technical replicates of blood from a few donors (dated by TCRdb to the late 2010s). From V the trimming removes 5 bases and from J it removes 2 bases, while the gene matches leave 11 bases of the junction unaccounted for. The cysteine opens and the phenylalanine closes a CDR3 of 16 amino acids. Solely the CDR3 DNA is kept, with 48 bases framed from the first base. CDR1 and CDR2 (MGHDK, SYGVNS) derive from the germline V gene. Receptor amplification or capture employed the immunoSEQ multiplex PCR assay. The source is immuneACCESS, and TCRdb retained only in-frame sequences with V and J called. Part of the clones is not carried over; for the studies checked, unresolved V genes explain less than half of this, and the remainder is unexplained. This sample lists 65,000 to 80,000 clones; 95% to 98% were detected once. The ten largest clones take up around 0.2% of the sample.

Of note for this clone: The antigen this receptor binds is unknown. Per-base quality was not reported, and no clone a single base away is much larger than it.

The chain is assembled from TRBV25-1 and TRBJ2-5; 7 of the junction bases match TRBD1. Specimen: T cells isolated from PBMCs. This sequence originates from a human donor in good health. The bases are TGTGCCAGCAGTCCTTTCTCCGGGACAGAACAAGAGACCCAGTACTTC. The encoded protein is CASSPFSGTEQETQYF.